These T cell receptor beta chains were read from a single sample in a study of cytomegalovirus exposure and HLA in healthy donors. This table comes from immunoSEQ multiplex PCR, and its TCRdb copy is limited to in-frame clones, with some not included. The sample table includes approximately 76,000 clones. Sequencing was carried out using PBMCs. These receptors were collected from a man younger than 30 in good health and CMV-seropositive. Each CDR3 is given with its conserved first and last residue. Each record gives: V gene, J gene, D gene, CDR3 DNA, CDR3 protein. D genes are given only for firm matches.

TRBV28,TRBJ2-3,TRBD1,TGTGCCAGCAGTTATCAAACAGGGGGCGCAGGAGATACGCAGTATTTT,CASSYQTGGAGDTQYF
TRBV5-1,TRBJ1-4,-,TGCGCCAGCAGGTTATCCGGAGGAACTAATGAAAAACTGTTTTTT,CASRLSGGTNEKLFF
TRBV6-5,TRBJ1-3,-,TGTGCCAGCAAACGGAGGGGTGGATCTGGAAACACCATATATTTT,CASKRRGGSGNTIYF
TRBV6-5,TRBJ2-7,TRBD2,TGTGCCAGCAGGGTCGACGGGAGGGTAGGTGAGCAGTACTTC,CASRVDGRVGEQYF
TRBV28,TRBJ2-7,TRBD2,TGTGCCAGCAGCCTCAGACTAGCTGTGACCTACGAGCAGTACTTC,CASSLRLAVTYEQYF
TRBV6-6,TRBJ2-5,TRBD2,TGTGCCAGCAGTTCGACTAGCGGGGGGGCAGAGACCCAGTACTTC,CASSSTSGGAETQYF
TRBV5-1,TRBJ2-7,TRBD2,TGCGCCAGCAGCTTTGCTAGCGGGAGTAACTACGAGCAGTACTTC,CASSFASGSNYEQYF
TRBV27,TRBJ2-7,TRBD1,TGTGCCAGCAGTCCAGACAGGGGGCAGGACGAGCAGTACTTC,CASSPDRGQDEQYF
TRBV5-6,TRBJ1-3,-,TGTGCCAGCAAAGTGTGGAGCTCTGGAAACACCATATATTTT,CASKVWSSGNTIYF
TRBV5-1,TRBJ2-2,TRBD1,TGCGCCAGCAGCTTGGGGGTGACAGGGGCCACCGGGGAGCTGTTTTTT,CASSLGVTGATGELFF
TRBV2,TRBJ1-1,-,TGTGCCAGCAGTGACAGGGAAAGCACTGAAGCTTTCTTT,CASSDRESTEAFF
TRBV7-7,TRBJ2-1,TRBD2,TGTGCTAGCAGCTTAGGGGCTAGCGGTTACAATGAGCAGTTCTTC,CASSLGASGYNEQFF
TRBV29-1,TRBJ1-1,-,TGCAGCGTTGACCTCAGGAACACTGAAGCTTTCTTT,CSVDLRNTEAFF
TRBV28,TRBJ1-2,-,TGTGCCAGCAGTTTACGTCTGTCCCGGGGGTTATATGGCTACACCTTC,CASSLRLSRGLYGYTF
TRBV4-2,TRBJ2-3,-,TGTGCCAGCAGCCAAGATCAGAGGCCAGATACGCAGTATTTT,CASSQDQRPDTQYF
TRBV5-4,TRBJ2-3,-,TGTGCCAGCAGCTACCCTAGGGGGGATACGCAGTATTTT,CASSYPRGDTQYF
TRBV29-1,TRBJ2-2,TRBD2,TGCAGCGTTTCTAGCGGGGGGGCCGGGGAGCTGTTTTTT,CSVSSGGAGELFF
TRBV5-6,TRBJ2-3,TRBD2,TGTGCCAGCAGCGAGGGACTAGCGGGGAAAGATACGCAGTATTTT,CASSEGLAGKDTQYF
TRBV19,TRBJ2-7,TRBD1,TGTGCCAGCGGGACAGCAGGCTACGAGCAGTACTTC,CASGTAGYEQYF
TRBV19,TRBJ1-2,-,TGTGCCACCTCACCGGGACTCCCCGGCTACACCTTC,CATSPGLPGYTF
TRBV4-1,TRBJ2-7,TRBD2,TGCGCCAGCAGCCAATCACCCTTACTAGCGGGGGGCTACGAGCAGTACTTC,CASSQSPLLAGGYEQYF
TRBV6-1,TRBJ2-3,-,TGTGCCAGCAGTGAAGGGGGCGTAAGGGATACGCAGTATTTT,CASSEGGVRDTQYF
TRBV4-1,TRBJ2-7,-,TGCGCCAGCAGCCAAGATTTCTTTCCGGGAAGCTACGAGCAGTACTTC,CASSQDFFPGSYEQYF
TRBV7-8,TRBJ2-1,-,TGTGCCAGCAGCCTCTATAGCGGCTCCTACAATGAGCAGTTCTTC,CASSLYSGSYNEQFF
TRBV19,TRBJ1-2,TRBD1,TGTGCCAGTATCCATCCCGGGACAGGGGGTTCTGGCTACACCTTC,CASIHPGTGGSGYTF
TRBV25-1,TRBJ1-2,-,TGTGCCAGCAGTGGTCTCCGAGCCCTCTATGGCTACACCTTC,CASSGLRALYGYTF
TRBV15,TRBJ1-3,-,TGTGCCACCAGCAGCGACACAGGGAGTGGAAACACCATATATTTT,CATSSDTGSGNTIYF
TRBV2,TRBJ2-2,TRBD2,TGTGCCAGCTGCCCGGAGCGGGAAGAACAGAACACCGGGGAGCTGTTTTTT,CASCPEREEQNTGELFF
TRBV5-4,TRBJ1-2,-,TGTGCCAGCACCGGGGGGCGGCGGGCAGACTATGGCTACACCTTC,CASTGGRRADYGYTF
TRBV6-1,TRBJ2-3,-,TGTGCCAGCAGTGGCCAGGGGGGAACAGATACGCAGTATTTT,CASSGQGGTDTQYF
TRBV21-1,TRBJ2-3,-,TGTGCCAGCAGCAAAGTAATCGAGCGGGAGAGAGATTATTCAGATACGCAGTATTTT,CASSKVIERERDYSDTQYF
TRBV5-6,TRBJ2-7,-,TGTGCCAGCAGCTTGAGGAGGCAGAGCCGCTCCTACGAGCAGTACTTC,CASSLRRQSRSYEQYF
TRBV5-1,TRBJ2-2,-,TGCGCCAGCAGCTGGAAGGGGGGGACCGGGGAGCTGTTTTTT,CASSWKGGTGELFF
TRBV11-2,TRBJ2-2,-,TGTGCCAGCAGCTCTTCGTTTGGGGAGCTGTTTTTT,CASSSSFGELFF
TRBV7-9,TRBJ1-4,-,TGTGCCAGCAGCTTAGCCAGGGATGAGGAAAAACTGTTTTTT,CASSLARDEEKLFF
TRBV5-1,TRBJ1-4,TRBD1,TGCGCCAGCAGCTTTGGACAGGGCAGTGAAAAACTGTTTTTT,CASSFGQGSEKLFF
TRBV6-1,TRBJ1-2,-,TGTGCCAGCAGTGAAGGGGACACTTTTGTCGGTGGCTACACCTTC,CASSEGDTFVGGYTF
TRBV2,TRBJ2-1,TRBD2,TGTGCCATCCAAGGCGGGAGCTCCTACAATGAGCAGTTCTTC,CAIQGGSSYNEQFF
TRBV5-4,TRBJ2-1,-,TGTGCCAGCAGCTTTGGGGGCCCCCAGTTCTTC,CASSFGGPQFF
TRBV5-6,TRBJ1-2,TRBD1,TGTGCCAGCAGCTCAAGGTCGACAGGGTGGGATGGCTACACCTTC,CASSSRSTGWDGYTF
TRBV6-6,TRBJ1-2,TRBD1,TGTGCCAGCAGTTACTCCAGGGGGAGGTATGGCTACACCTTC,CASSYSRGRYGYTF
TRBV18,TRBJ2-1,-,TGTGCCAGCTCACCCCGGGAGCTAAATGAGCAGTTCTTC,CASSPRELNEQFF
TRBV7-2,TRBJ1-2,TRBD1,TGTGCCAGCAGCCACTCCGGGACAGTGGACTATGGCTACACCTTC,CASSHSGTVDYGYTF
TRBV5-6,TRBJ2-5,TRBD1,TGTGCCAGCAGCTTGGCCGGGACAGGGGTGCGCCGGTGGGAGACCCAGTACTTC,CASSLAGTGVRRWETQYF
TRBV5-1,TRBJ1-1,-,TGCGCCAGCAGATCCGACAGCATGAACACTGAAGCTTTCTTT,CASRSDSMNTEAFF
TRBV29-1,TRBJ2-5,-,TGCAGCGTTGGGGGGGGACAGGAAGAGACCCAGTACTTC,CSVGGGQEETQYF
TRBV28,TRBJ1-1,-,TGTGCCAGCAGCAAACAAGTCGGGTACACTGAAGCTTTCTTT,CASSKQVGYTEAFF